Listed below are T cell receptor beta chains from one sample, sequenced in a study of technical replicates of blood from a few donors. TCRdb's copy holds only in-frame clones and misses some; the assay was immunoSEQ multiplex PCR. Seen here are about 66,000 clones, roughly nine tenths observed once, and the top ten hold 0.3% to 0.4%. The material sequenced was T cells isolated from PBMCs. These receptors were obtained from a human donor in good health. The CDR3 runs from the conserved cysteine through the conserved F or W. Fields, in order: D gene, V gene, J gene, clone size, CDR3 length, CDR3 protein, CDR3 DNA. A D gene is named only where the DNA matches it firmly. Only part of the rows carry a size: once, few, many, or a class if the clone is expanded.

>TRBD2|TRBV4-1|TRBJ2-7|-|17
CASSQGGNAGAWYEQYF
TGCGCCAGCAGCCAAGGGGGTAATGCGGGAGCTTGGTACGAGCAGTACTTC
>TRBD2|TRBV6-5|TRBJ2-1|-|15
CASTPSGSAYNEQFF
TGTGCCAGCACCCCCAGCGGGAGCGCCTACAATGAGCAGTTCTTC
>TRBD1|TRBV2|TRBJ2-2|-|13
CASSSGTAGELFF
TGTGCCAGCAGTTCAGGGACAGCGGGGGAGCTGTTTTTT
>TRBD2|TRBV9|TRBJ2-1|-|15
CASSVFPSGYNEQFF
TGTGCCAGCAGCGTATTCCCTAGCGGCTACAATGAGCAGTTCTTC
>-|TRBV4-1|TRBJ2-7|-|11
CASSNSYEQYF
TGCGCCAGCTCTAACTCCTACGAGCAGTACTTC
>TRBD2|TRBV7-3|TRBJ2-1|-|17
CASSFTPGTSVYNEQFF
TGTGCCAGCAGCTTCACTCCCGGGACTAGCGTTTACAATGAGCAGTTCTTC
>-|TRBV2|TRBJ2-7|-|13
CASTGQRGYEQYF
TGTGCCAGCACGGGACAACGAGGATACGAGCAGTACTTC
>TRBD2|TRBV6-1|TRBJ2-2|-|13
CASRTSGTGELFF
TGTGCCAGCAGGACTAGCGGCACCGGGGAGCTGTTTTTT
>TRBD2|TRBV10-3|TRBJ2-5|once|16
CAISELGSGHEETQYF
TGTGCCATCAGTGAGTTAGGTAGCGGGCACGAAGAGACCCAGTACTTC
>-|TRBV7-2|TRBJ1-5|-|13
CASSTGVHQPQHF
TGTGCCAGCAGTACGGGGGTACATCAGCCCCAGCATTTT
>TRBD2|TRBV5-6|TRBJ2-3|-|16
CASRKTSGRLTDTQYF
TGTGCCAGCAGAAAAACTAGCGGGAGGCTGACAGATACGCAGTATTTT
>TRBD1|TRBV9|TRBJ1-2|-|15
CASSVSGTAYYGYTF
TGTGCCAGCAGCGTCTCCGGGACAGCCTACTATGGCTACACCTTC
>-|TRBV27|TRBJ2-3|-|13
CASSLFGTDTQYF
TGTGCCAGCAGTTTATTCGGCACAGATACGCAGTATTTT
>TRBD1|TRBV5-1|TRBJ1-1|-|15
CASSLVLDREAEAFF
TGCGCCAGCAGCTTGGTGCTGGACAGGGAGGCTGAAGCTTTCTTT
>TRBD2|TRBV4-1|TRBJ2-7|few|14
CASRGLAGAYEQYF
TGCGCCAGCCGGGGACTAGCGGGGGCCTACGAGCAGTACTTC
>TRBD1|TRBV7-8|TRBJ2-3|-|17
CASSTRHLTGGTDTQYF
TGTGCCAGCAGCACCCGCCACTTGACAGGGGGCACAGATACGCAGTATTTT